Shown below are 27 T cell receptor beta chains from a single sample sequenced in a study of Tregs in tolerant kidney transplant recipients. Sequencing used immunoSEQ multiplex PCR; TCRdb keeps in-frame clones, though not all of them. The sample carries some 66,000 clones, around nine tenths recorded once. Sequenced material: CD8+ T cells from blood, taken before the transplant. The receptors derive from a human donor who received a combined kidney and bone marrow transplant.

The chain employs TRBV10-3 and TRBJ2-2; 8 positions match TRBD1. This CDR3 has 17 amino acids. CDR1 is ENHRY and CDR2 is SYGVKD in the germline V gene. The junction had 15 bases not matched to a gene; V was cut back by 4 bases and J by 8 bases. The CDR3 sequence: CAISVFGQGARSGELFF. Written as DNA, the CDR3 is TGTGCCATCAGTGTCTTTGGGCAGGGGGCGCGTTCTGGGGAGCTGTTTTTT.

This chain uses TRBV4-1 with TRBJ2-7; tentatively, D is TRBD1 (7 bases). The CDR3 extends over 15 amino acids. Germline CDR1 MGHRA, CDR2 YSYEKL. The ends were cut back, 3 bases at V and 3 bases at J, with 15 bases in the middle. The CDR3 nucleotides are TGCGCCAGCAGCCAGGACCCAGGGGGGATCTACGAGCAGTACTTC. Translating it yields CASSQDPGGIYEQYF.

The V gene is TRBV7-9, the J gene TRBJ2-1; D uncertain. Germline CDR1 reads SEHNR; CDR2 reads FQNEAQ (reference sequence). V lost 1 base to trimming and J lost 5 bases, with 6 bases between them. This CDR3 comprises 13 residues. CDR3 sequence reads: CASSLVLDNEQFF. The CDR3 DNA follows: TGTGCCAGCAGCTTAGTCTTAGACAATGAGCAGTTCTTC.

This clone was observed once. The rearrangement uses TRBV7-3 and TRBJ2-1; 7 nucleotides line up with TRBD1. Unmatched junction bases numbered 10, after V lost 4 bases and J lost 10 bases. The CDR3 sequence is 14 residues long. Germline V gives CDR1 SGHTA, CDR2 FQGTGA. CDR3 amino acids: CASSWTKGQDEQFF. The CDR3 coding sequence is TGTGCCAGCAGCTGGACAAAAGGACAGGACGAGCAGTTCTTC.

This sequence joins TRBV19 and TRBJ2-5, with D perhaps matching TRBD1 (6 bases). Germline V CDR1 and CDR2: LNHDA, SQIVND (reference sequence). The CDR3 consists of 15 residues. V was shortened by 3 bases and J by 2 bases, with 13 bases between the two germline ends. The CDR3 sequence is CASSISRGQQETQYF. CDR3 coding DNA: TGTGCCAGTAGTATTAGTCGGGGACAACAAGAGACCCAGTACTTC.

The chain is built from TRBV6-6 and TRBJ2-1; D ambiguous. Per the germline V gene, CDR1 is MNHNY and CDR2 is SVGAGI (reference sequence). The CDR3 spans 16 residues. Trimming pared 4 bases from V and 0 bases from J, leaving 13 bases between. The CDR3 protein is CASSSSPSSSYNEQFF. The CDR3 DNA sequence: TGTGCCAGCAGTTCTTCCCCTTCCAGCTCCTACAATGAGCAGTTCTTC.

CDR3 bases: TGCGCCAGCAATCCCGGACTAGCGGGGAGAGATACGCAGTATTTT. The encoded protein is CASNPGLAGRDTQYF. The chain couples TRBV10-1 to TRBJ2-3; 12 bases map to TRBD2. The junction had 7 bases not matched to a gene; V was cut back by 7 bases and J by 5 bases. The CDR3 extends over 15 amino acids. The germline V gene encodes CDR1 WNHNN and CDR2 SYGVQD (reference sequence).

This chain uses TRBV6-1 with TRBJ2-1; D uncertain. The CDR3 has 16 residues. Germline V gives CDR1 MNHNS, CDR2 SASEGT. Trimming left V 3 bases short and J 4 bases short, with 16 bases between. This CDR3 reads CASSETRSNRYNEQFF. The CDR3 region has the DNA TGTGCCAGCAGTGAGACGAGGTCTAATCGGTACAATGAGCAGTTCTTC.

The rearrangement links TRBV19 to TRBJ2-1; a weak D match, TRBD1 (5 bases). CDR1 and CDR2 from the germline V gene are LNHDA and SQIVND (reference sequence). The V and J ends lost 3 bases and 4 bases respectively, with 13 bases between them. The CDR3 loop spans 15 amino acids. DNA of the CDR3: TGTGCCAGTAGTATTTGGGGCGGTGGATACAATGAGCAGTTCTTC. As protein: CASSIWGGGYNEQFF.

J is TRBJ2-1 and V is TRBV27; no clear D gene. Germline V gene lookup returns CDR1 MNHEY and CDR2 SMNVEV (reference sequence). Trimming removed 3 bases at V and 5 bases at J, with 11 bases between. This CDR3 contains 14 residues. Written as DNA, the CDR3 is TGTGCCAGCAGTTTCCTCGAGCTACACAATGAGCAGTTCTTC. This translates into CASSFLELHNEQFF.

The rearrangement links TRBV19 to TRBJ2-7, with D possibly TRBD2 on 6 matching bases. Trimming took off 5 bases at V and 5 bases at J, with 10 bases between the two ends. Per germline, CDR1 LNHDA and CDR2 SQIVND (reference sequence). The CDR3 has 12 residues. CDR3 bases: TGTGCCAGTAGTCCCGGCGGGGACGAGCAGTACTTC. This sequence encodes CASSPGGDEQYF.

The V call is TRBV14, the J call TRBJ2-2; TRBD1 might be the D (5 bases). The CDR3 has 15 residues. Germline CDR1 is SGHDN and CDR2 is FVKESK. V lost 1 base and J lost 0, with 6 bases in between. CDR3 sequence (DNA): TGTGCCAGCAGCCAAGGGACACCGAACACCGGGGAGCTGTTTTTT. It specifies CASSQGTPNTGELFF.

This chain joins TRBV6-1 and TRBJ2-1; 12 bases match TRBD2. The germline V gene has CDR1 MNHNS and CDR2 SASEGT. Trimming removed 3 bases from V and 3 bases from J; junction bases left unmatched: 9. The CDR3 covers 18 residues. The CDR3 region is CASSELAGGPDIYNEQFF. DNA for the CDR3: TGTGCCAGCAGTGAGCTAGCGGGAGGGCCTGATATCTACAATGAGCAGTTCTTC.

The V and J genes are TRBV7-2 and TRBJ1-2; maybe TRBD1 (6 bases). Germline CDR1 is SGHTA and CDR2 is FQGNSA. V shed 5 bases and J shed 4 bases, with 11 bases lying between them. This CDR3 contains 13 residues. The CDR3 loop reads CASSRTELYGYTF. The CDR3 DNA sequence: TGTGCCAGCAGCAGGACAGAACTCTATGGCTACACCTTC.

V usage is TRBV2 and J usage is TRBJ2-1; D gene ambiguous. Germline V gene sequence: CDR1 SNHLY, CDR2 FYNNEI. The CDR3 runs 15 residues. V lost 2 bases, J lost 8 bases, and 16 bases lay in between. The CDR3, as DNA: TGTGCCAGCAGTGAAAATCAAGTTAGATGGTATGAGCAGTTCTTC. This codes for CASSENQVRWYEQFF.

This clone was recorded only once. V gene TRBV9 combines with J gene TRBJ2-5, with TRBD2 identical over 7 bases. CDR1 is SGDLS and CDR2 is YYNGEE in the germline V gene. The CDR3 has 13 amino acids. Trimming cost V 4 bases and J 5 bases; bases outside gene matches: 5. DNA for the CDR3: TGTGCCAGCAGCCCGGGGGGAAGGGAGACCCAGTACTTC. Encoded protein: CASSPGGRETQYF.

CDR3 sequence: CASSAGDQETQYF. Written as DNA, the CDR3 is TGTGCCAGCAGCGCGGGGGACCAAGAGACCCAGTACTTC. This chain joins TRBV9 and TRBJ2-5, with D possibly TRBD2 on 6 matching bases. The V and J ends lost 3 bases and 0 bases respectively, with 6 bases between them. The CDR3 is 13 amino acids. The germline V gene has CDR1 SGDLS and CDR2 YYNGEE.

The rearrangement uses TRBV10-1 and TRBJ2-3; TRBD2 matches at 8 bases. CDR1 and CDR2 (germline): WNHNN, SYGVQD (reference sequence). The CDR3 loop spans 13 amino acids. Unmatched junction bases numbered 6, after V lost 9 bases and J lost 4 bases. The DNA for the CDR3 is TGCGCCAGTTCCGGGGGGGCTGCAGATACGCAGTATTTT. Amino acid sequence: CASSGGAADTQYF.

V is TRBV13 and J is TRBJ1-1, with 7 nucleotides matching TRBD1. The CDR3 has 15 amino acids. Germline-derived CDR1 and CDR2 are PRHDT and FYEKMQ (reference sequence). J gave up 1 base and V 7 bases, and 9 bases lay outside the gene matches. The CDR3 DNA follows: TGTGCCAGCACCCAACTGGGGACAGCGAACACTGAAGCTTTCTTT. Amino acid sequence: CASTQLGTANTEAFF.

The rearrangement joins TRBV7-2 to TRBJ2-7, with TRBD2 identical over 12 bases. Germline trimming cut 5 bases from V and 7 bases from J; bases unmatched to any gene: 9. CDR1 SGHTA and CDR2 FQGNSA come from the germline V gene. This CDR3 has 15 residues. CDR3 DNA sequence: TGTGCCAGCAGCGTGACTAGCGGGAGTTTGGCGGAGCAGTACTTC. This codes for CASSVTSGSLAEQYF.

CDR3 in amino acids: CASSLVGENEQFF. In nucleotides, the CDR3 is TGTGCCAGCAGCTTAGTCGGAGAGAATGAGCAGTTCTTC. J is TRBJ2-1 and V is TRBV7-7; D unclear. Germline assignment: CDR1 SSHAT and CDR2 FNYEAQ (reference sequence). V lost 1 base to trimming and J lost 7 bases, with 8 bases between them. The CDR3 extends over 13 amino acids.

This sequence joins TRBV4-2 and TRBJ1-1; maybe TRBD1 (5 bases). The CDR3 loop spans 15 amino acids. Between the trimmed V and J ends, which lost 0 bases and 1 base, there was a span of 9 bases. Germline V gene sequence: CDR1 LGHNA, CDR2 YNFKEQ. The CDR3 spells CASSQDLGANTEAFF. The CDR3 DNA reads as TGTGCCAGCAGCCAAGATCTTGGGGCGAACACTGAAGCTTTCTTT.

This clone showed up just once. The gene calls are TRBV9 and TRBJ2-5, with TRBD2 matching over 10 bases. The CDR3 runs 15 residues. V trimming: 0 bases; J trimming: 3 bases; junction bases outside the gene matches: 2. CDR1 is SGDLS and CDR2 is YYNGEE in the germline V gene. CDR3: CASSVASGRKETQYF. The CDR3, as DNA: TGTGCCAGCAGCGTAGCTAGCGGGAGAAAAGAGACCCAGTACTTC.

This chain uses TRBV27 with TRBJ2-7, with a weak D call TRBD1 (7 bases). Germline lookup yields CDR1 MNHEY and CDR2 SMNVEV (reference sequence). With 5 bases removed from V and 3 bases from J, the gap between germline ends came to 29 bases. The CDR3 is 19 amino acids. As DNA, the CDR3 is TGTGCCAGCAGTCCAACCGGGGGTAGGGGGCGCCCGGGCGACTACGAGCAGTACTTC. Protein: CASSPTGGRGRPGDYEQYF.

This clone was counted a single time. The chain is built from TRBV5-6 and TRBJ2-7, with D possibly matching TRBD1 (6 bases). CDR3 length: 14 residues. V lost 4 bases and J lost 4, with 15 bases in between. Germline CDR1 reads SGHDT; CDR2 reads YYEEEE. In nucleotides, the CDR3 is TGTGCCAGCAGCGAAGGGACATCCAATTACGAGCAGTACTTC. It encodes CASSEGTSNYEQYF.

A few counts support this clone. This chain uses TRBV6-1 with TRBJ2-3, with D possibly TRBD2 on 5 matching bases. Deletions cut 2 bases from V and 1 base from J, with 10 bases between. There are 15 residues in the CDR3. Germline V lookup: CDR1 MNHNS, CDR2 SASEGT. CDR3 coding DNA: TGTGCCAGCAGTGAACCCAGCGGAGGCACAGATACGCAGTATTTT. Translating gives CASSEPSGGTDTQYF.

The chain recombines TRBV6-1 with TRBJ1-1, with D uncertain. CDR1 is MNHNS, CDR2 SASEGT, per germline. Trimming took off 3 bases at V and 0 bases at J, with 11 bases between the two ends. This CDR3 comprises 15 residues. The CDR3 region is CASSEDFLMNTEAFF. CDR3 nucleotide sequence: TGTGCCAGCAGTGAGGACTTTCTGATGAACACTGAAGCTTTCTTT.